A selection of T cell receptor beta chains follows, all from one sample in a study of type 1 regulatory T cells. TCRdb passed the reads through MiXCR, listing each CDR3 protein once. The data show fewer than 80,000 distinct CDR3 sequences, less than 25% seen once. These TCRs are of unknown antigen specificity. Sequencing was performed on cultured type 1 regulatory T (Tr1) cells, either the whole culture or a sorted fraction (not recorded which). These receptors were obtained from a human donor in good health. Both conserved end residues are part of each CDR3. Fields, in order: J gene, D gene, V gene, clone size, CDR3 length, CDR3 protein. D genes are given only for firm matches. Some rows mark clone size as missing; the rest say once, few, many or name a class of expanded clone.

TRBJ2-1,-,TRBV5-1,few,15,CASSLAAQRYNEQFF
TRBJ1-5,-,TRBV19,-,16,CASSPPWSTSNQPQHF
TRBJ1-5,-,TRBV18,-,13,CASSRGRNQPQHF
TRBJ1-4,-,TRBV4-2,few,15,CASSQEVATNEKLFF
TRBJ1-6,-,TRBV4-2,few,14,CASSQDRTISPLHF
TRBJ2-2,TRBD2,TRBV13,many,19,CASSLGLAGEYPYTGELFF
TRBJ2-3,-,TRBV28,-,12,CASSAVSDTQYF
TRBJ1-1,-,TRBV11-3,few,13,CASSQTGNTEAFF
TRBJ2-7,-,TRBV21-1,few,14,CASTPGLATYEQYF
TRBJ1-6,-,TRBV6-1,-,13,CASSEVGNSPLHF
TRBJ2-7,-,TRBV12-3/TRBV12-4,-,13,CASSFASYYEQYF
TRBJ1-1,-,TRBV5-1,-,14,CASSLQGWDTEAFF
TRBJ2-1,TRBD2,TRBV3-1,many,16,CASSQDRLAAWGRQFF
TRBJ1-1,-,TRBV5-1,many,13,CASSAQGSTEAFF
TRBJ1-1,-,TRBV5-1,few,13,CASSFREGTEAFF
TRBJ2-1,TRBD2,TRBV12-3/TRBV12-4,many,15,CASSIRLADYNEQFF
TRBJ2-5,-,TRBV20-1,-,12,CSASTREETQYF
TRBJ2-2,-,TRBV12-3/TRBV12-4,-,16,CASSPVQGANTGELFF
TRBJ2-1,-,TRBV5-1,many,15,CASSWGESSYNEQFF
TRBJ2-3,TRBD2,TRBV5-1,many,13,CASSRTSADTQYF
TRBJ2-7,-,TRBV2,few,12,CASSPQGYEQYF
TRBJ1-5,-,TRBV9,few,15,CASSVAGALNQPQHF
TRBJ2-7,TRBD1,TRBV6-6,few,14,CASSQGTGRREQYF
TRBJ2-3,TRBD2,TRBV5-1,-,16,CASSLGLAGGTDTQYF
TRBJ1-5,-,TRBV7-2,-,13,CASSSKVRQPQHF
TRBJ2-1,-,TRBV5-1,medium-sized,14,CASSLEPSSHEQFF
TRBJ2-1,-,TRBV20-1,medium-sized,15,CSASDQPGGYNEQFF
TRBJ1-2,-,TRBV29-1,-,11,CSVEVFGGYTF